This T cell receptor (beta chain) was documented in a study of T cells in Graves' hyperthyroidism and ophthalmopathy. Amplification of TCR beta CDR3 regions used RNA as the template. First-round RT-PCR of the TCR CDR3 relied on the HTBI primer set. TCRdb re-called the multiplex PCR reads with MiXCR, one entry per CDR3 protein. Of over 500,000 distinct CDR3 sequences detected, approximately 16% appear once; the ten largest clones hold roughly 29%. The CDR3 spans 15 residues. Trimming removed 4 bases at V and 4 bases at J, with 15 bases between. CDR1 is SGHDT and CDR2 is YYEEEE in the germline V gene. The sequence was obtained from a woman aged 25-40 years with Graves' ophthalmopathy. The sample comprised blood. The chain employs TRBV5-6 and TRBJ2-1, with TRBD1 as a possible D gene (5 bases). DNA of the CDR3: TGTGCCAGCAGCCCCCGACAGAATCGATACAATGAGCAGTTCTTC. Translated, it gives CASSPRQNRYNEQFF.